What follows are 32 T cell receptor beta chains derived from one specimen sequenced in a study of persistence of HIV-infected CD4 T cells. The antigens of these receptors remain unknown. Sequencing used immunoSEQ version 4 in survey mode. Clones were read by immunoSEQ multiplex PCR, and TCRdb kept only the in-frame ones, dropping some. The sample comprises fewer than 35,000 clones, roughly 82% of which are singletons, and roughly 0.86% rests with the top ten. Lysates of CMV-infected fibroblasts at 8 to 10 ug/mL stimulated these cells. Sorted nonresponding memory CD4+ T cells were CD40L-negative, CD69-negative, CD45RO-high. Material: CD4+ T cells sorted from PBMCs after roughly 18-hour stimulation, obtained from a patient who received antiretroviral therapy. These TCRs come from an adult man with HIV who was CMV-seropositive.

This clone came up a few times. J is TRBJ1-2 and V is TRBV7-9, with D possibly TRBD1 on 6 matching bases. Germline assignment: CDR1 SEHNR and CDR2 FQNEAQ (reference sequence). This CDR3 contains 13 residues. V lost 3 bases and J lost 7, with 12 bases in between. CDR3 in DNA: TGTGCCAGCAGCTTGAATTGGGGGCCTGGCTACACCTTC. It is translated as CASSLNWGPGYTF.

The chain employs TRBV6-5 and TRBJ1-2; possibly TRBD1 for D (5 bases). The CDR3 runs to 12 residues. V was cut by 6 bases and J by 8 bases, with 13 bases left in between. Germline loops: CDR1 MNHEY, CDR2 SVGAGI. The CDR3 loop is CASRTPGLGYTF. The CDR3 DNA sequence: TGTGCCAGCAGAACCCCAGGGTTAGGCTACACCTTC.

This chain links TRBV25-1 with TRBJ1-6; D is undetermined. Germline CDR1 is MGHDK and CDR2 is SYGVNS. The CDR3 loop spans 14 amino acids. With 6 bases removed from V and 4 bases from J, the gap between germline ends came to 10 bases. The CDR3 region has the DNA TGTGCCAGCAGCTACGCGGCATATAATTCACCCCTCCACTTT. Protein: CASSYAAYNSPLHF.

This chain joins TRBV7-6 and TRBJ2-7, with a possible D match to TRBD1 (6 bases). Germline loops: CDR1 SGHVS, CDR2 FNYEAQ. The CDR3 loop spans 14 amino acids. V was cut by 2 bases and J by 2 bases, with 10 bases left in between. CDR3 coding DNA: TGTGCCAGCAGCTTAAGGACAGTTCCCTACGAGCAGTACTTC. Its translation is CASSLRTVPYEQYF.

This rearrangement joins TRBV7-2 to TRBJ2-1; TRBD1 matches at 12 bases. The germline gives CDR1 SGHTA, CDR2 FQGNSA. The CDR3 loop spans 18 amino acids. V was clipped by 3 bases and J by 11 bases; unmatched bases: 17. CDR3 nucleotides: TGTGCCAGCAGCTTGGAAATTCGGATCGGGACAGGGGGCACCCAGCAGTTCTTC. Its protein is CASSLEIRIGTGGTQQFF.

The table lists this clone with a few counts. The chain combines TRBV6-5 with TRBJ1-6; 7 positions agree with TRBD1. CDR1 is MNHEY and CDR2 is SVGAGI in the germline V gene. The V segment lost 2 bases and the J segment 9 bases; nucleotides outside the gene matches: 4. This CDR3 comprises 14 residues. As DNA, the CDR3 is TGTGCCAGCAGTTACCTTCAGGGGGGTTCACCCCTCCACTTT. Protein: CASSYLQGGSPLHF.

The chain has TRBV7-8 and TRBJ2-1; 9 bases are a match to TRBD1. This CDR3 has 15 residues. Germline trimming cut 4 bases from V and 6 bases from J; bases unmatched to any gene: 7. CDR1 and CDR2 (germline): SGHVS, FQNEAQ. The CDR3 bases are TGTGCCAGCAGCTCCCTGGACAGGGGTGGCAATGAGCAGTTCTTC. This sequence encodes CASSSLDRGGNEQFF.

V gene TRBV10-2 combines with J gene TRBJ1-3; a weak D match, TRBD1 (6 bases). The CDR3 covers 14 residues. Trimming left V 5 bases short and J 1 base short, with 9 bases between. Germline V gene data show CDR1 as WSHSY and CDR2 as SAAADI. CDR3 sequence reads: CASSPTGSGNTIYF. The CDR3 DNA sequence: TGCGCCAGCAGTCCCACAGGGTCTGGAAACACCATATATTTT.

V usage is TRBV29-1 and J usage is TRBJ1-5; 7 bases align to TRBD1. Germline V lookup: CDR1 SQVTM, CDR2 ANQGSEA. The V segment lost 5 bases and the J segment 7 bases; nucleotides outside the gene matches: 11. The CDR3 loop spans 14 amino acids. The CDR3 loop reads CSVLLVGGGQPQHF. The CDR3, as DNA: TGCAGCGTTCTTTTAGTAGGGGGCGGACAGCCCCAGCATTTT.

The V call is TRBV11-3, the J call TRBJ2-2; D not resolved. Germline loops: CDR1 SGHNT, CDR2 YENEEA. Trimming pared 5 bases from V and 5 bases from J, leaving 12 bases between. The CDR3 runs 14 residues. CDR3 in amino acids: CASSASYSTGELFF. The CDR3 nucleotides read TGTGCCAGCAGCGCGTCCTACAGTACCGGGGAGCTGTTTTTT.

The DNA for the CDR3 is TGTGCCAGCAGCTTGGCTGGGGCCAACGTCCTGACTTTC. The encoded protein is CASSLAGANVLTF. V and J are TRBV5-5 and TRBJ2-6; the D is unclear. The CDR3 length is 13 residues. Trimming stripped 0 bases from V and 2 bases from J, with 0 bases between. CDR1 and CDR2 from the germline V gene are SGHKS and YYEKEE (reference sequence). The full variable domain, completed using reference TRBV5-5 and TRBJ2-6, is DAGVTQSPTHLIKTRGQQVTLRCSPISGHKSVSWYQQVLGQGPQFIFQYYEKEERGRGNFPDRFSARQFPNYSSELNVNALLLGDSALYLCASSLAGANVLTFGAGSRLTVL.

Only one count was recorded for this clone. The chain combines TRBV5-1 with TRBJ1-1; D is undetermined. The CDR3 is 14 residues long. Deletions cut 0 bases from V and 3 bases from J, with 9 bases between. Germline CDR1 reads SGHRS; CDR2 reads YFSETQ. The DNA for the CDR3 is TGCGCCAGCAGCTTGGGGGCGGGAGACACTGAAGCTTTCTTT. This codes for CASSLGAGDTEAFF.

The chain combines TRBV15 with TRBJ1-4; D remains unclear. Germline assignment: CDR1 LNHNV and CDR2 YYDKDF (reference sequence). Trimming shortened V by 0 bases and J by 5 bases, and 13 bases separated the two germline ends. The CDR3 spans 16 residues. This chain's CDR3 is CATSRDLTATNEKLFF. In DNA form, the CDR3 reads TGTGCCACCAGCAGAGATCTTACCGCTACAAATGAAAAACTGTTTTTT.

CDR3 in DNA: TGTGCCAGTAGTATCGACAGGGGAAATCAGCCCCAGCATTTT. Translated, it gives CASSIDRGNQPQHF. This chain links TRBV19 with TRBJ1-5, with TRBD1 identical over 8 bases. The CDR3 contains 14 residues. Unmatched junction bases numbered 2, after V lost 3 bases and J lost 4 bases. Germline V CDR1 and CDR2: LNHDA, SQIVND (reference sequence).

This clone was detected only once. V usage is TRBV6-6 and J usage is TRBJ1-2; tentative D call: TRBD1 (6 bases). The CDR3 runs 15 residues. V gave up 6 bases and J gave up 7 bases, with 21 bases separating them. The V gene's germline CDR1 is MNHNY and CDR2 SVGAGI (reference sequence). The CDR3 protein is CASSPQGSQSSGYTF. CDR3 in DNA: TGTGCCAGCAGCCCACAGGGCTCTCAATCTAGTGGCTACACCTTC.

This chain links TRBV4-3 with TRBJ2-2; TRBD1 is a possible D gene (6 bases). CDR3 length equals 17 residues. Trimming removed 6 bases from V and 4 bases from J, with 21 bases in between. The germline V gene encodes CDR1 LGHNA and CDR2 YSLEER. The CDR3 DNA is TGCGCCAGCAGTCGAACTTACAGGGTCGAGAGCACCGGGGAGCTGTTTTTT. This gives the protein CASSRTYRVESTGELFF.

The J gene is TRBJ2-1, the V gene TRBV7-2; D remains unclear. The ends were cut back, 5 bases at V and 8 bases at J, with 16 bases in the middle. This CDR3 region has 14 residues. Per germline, CDR1 SGHTA and CDR2 FQGNSA. CDR3 DNA: TGTGCCAGCAGCGCCGTAGGGCAACGCGATGAGCAGTTCTTC. As protein: CASSAVGQRDEQFF.

The CDR3 sequence: CASSQFIDREQYF. In nucleotides, the CDR3 is TGCGCCAGCAGCCAATTCATTGACCGGGAGCAGTACTTC. The rearrangement links TRBV4-3 to TRBJ2-7; D not resolved. Germline CDR1 is LGHNA and CDR2 is YSLEER. The CDR3 loop spans 13 amino acids. V lost 2 bases to trimming and J lost 7 bases, with 12 bases between them.

This chain connects TRBV19 to TRBJ1-2, with a possible D match to TRBD1 (6 bases). V lost 6 bases and J 4 bases, leaving 18 bases between the germline ends. The CDR3 runs to 15 residues. CDR1 is LNHDA and CDR2 is SQIVND in the germline V gene (reference sequence). The CDR3 DNA reads as TGTGCCAGTAGAATCACGGGGGGCCAGGGCTATGGCTACACCTTC. It specifies CASRITGGQGYGYTF.

The V gene is TRBV18, the J gene TRBJ2-2, with D perhaps matching TRBD1 or TRBD2 (5 bases each). The CDR3 runs to 15 residues. Deletions cut 1 base from V and 8 bases from J, with 14 bases between. Germline V gene sequence: CDR1 KGHSH, CDR2 LQKENI. CDR3 sequence (DNA): TGTGCCAGCTCACCACGGCCAGGGACCCAGGGGGAGCTGTTTTTT. Its translation is CASSPRPGTQGELFF. Full variable domain (missing parts from reference TRBV18 and TRBJ2-2): NAGVMQNPRHLVRRRGQEARLRCSPMKGHSHVYWYRQLPEEGLKFMVYLQKENIIDESGMPKERFSAEFPKEGPSILRIQQVVRGDSAAYFCASSPRPGTQGELFFGEGSRLTVL.

This chain joins TRBV7-2 and TRBJ1-2, with D tentatively TRBD1 (6 bases). The ends were cut back, 4 bases at V and 6 bases at J, with 12 bases in the middle. CDR3 length equals 13 residues. The germline CDR1 and CDR2 sequences are SGHTA and FQGNSA. The CDR3 DNA follows: TGTGCCAGCAGCTCCTCAGGGGTGCATGGCTACACCTTC. This gives the protein CASSSSGVHGYTF. Combining the CDR3 with reference TRBV7-2 and TRBJ1-2 gives the whole variable domain GAGVSQSPSNKVTEKGKDVELRCDPISGHTALYWYRQSLGQGLEFLIYFQGNSAPDKSGLPSDRFSAERTGGSVSTLTIQRTQQEDSAVYLCASSSSGVHGYTFGSGTRLTVV.

The rearrangement joins TRBV7-3 to TRBJ1-2, with D unclear. The germline V and J ends were trimmed by 4 bases and 3 bases, with 9 bases remaining between them. This CDR3 has 13 residues. Looked up from germline, CDR1 is SGHTA and CDR2 is FQGTGA. In DNA form, the CDR3 reads TGTGCCAGCAGCTATAGCCAGTACTATGGCTACACCTTC. It translates to CASSYSQYYGYTF.

V is TRBV19 and J is TRBJ1-3; D perhaps matches TRBD1 (6 bases). The V gene's germline CDR1 is LNHDA and CDR2 SQIVND (reference sequence). The CDR3 loop spans 16 amino acids. With 6 bases removed from V and 0 bases from J, the gap between germline ends came to 15 bases. The CDR3 reads CASRTPQGISGNTIYF. The DNA for the CDR3 is TGTGCCAGTAGGACGCCCCAGGGGATCTCTGGAAACACCATATATTTT. The whole variable domain, filled in from reference TRBV19 and TRBJ1-3, reads DGGITQSPKYLFRKEGQNVTLSCEQNLNHDAMYWYRQDPGQGLRLIYYSQIVNDFQKGDIAEGYSVSREKKESFPLTVTSAQKNPTAFYLCASRTPQGISGNTIYFGEGSWLTVV.

This clone has more than one count but fewer than ten. The CDR3 nucleotides read TGTGCCAGCAGTATAAGGAGCGATCCTAATGAAAAACTGTTTTTT. It codes for CASSIRSDPNEKLFF. The V gene is TRBV7-9, the J gene TRBJ1-4; D remains unclear. This CDR3 has 15 residues. In germline, CDR1 is SEHNR, CDR2 FQNEAQ (reference sequence). V was trimmed by 6 bases and J by 3 bases, leaving 14 bases between them. Using reference TRBV7-9 and TRBJ1-4 for the parts outside the CDR3, the full variable domain is DTGVSQNPRHKITKRGQNVTFRCDPISEHNRLYWYRQTLGQGPEFLTYFQNEAQLEKSRLLSDRFSAERPKGSFSTLEIQRTEQGDSAMYLCASSIRSDPNEKLFFGSGTQLSVL.

The J gene is TRBJ2-7, the V gene TRBV7-2, with D uncertain. The CDR3 has 11 residues. The V end lost 5 bases, the J end lost 7 bases, and 9 bases lay between the germline ends. Germline-derived CDR1 and CDR2 are SGHTA and FQGNSA. The CDR3 DNA follows: TGTGCCAGCAGCCCCGCCTGGGAGCAGTACTTC. The encoded protein is CASSPAWEQYF.

The J gene is TRBJ2-7, the V gene TRBV7-2; perhaps D is TRBD1 or TRBD2 (5 bases each). Germline assignment: CDR1 SGHTA and CDR2 FQGNSA. The CDR3 is 18 residues long. The germline V and J ends were trimmed by 6 bases and 7 bases, with 31 bases remaining between them. CDR3 protein: CASSLTRMIRDGISEQYF. The CDR3 DNA sequence: TGTGCCAGCAGTCTTACCCGTATGATCCGGGACGGCATTTCTGAGCAGTACTTC.

This clone was counted only a few times. This chain connects TRBV7-2 to TRBJ1-2; TRBD1 aligns across 8 bases. CDR1 and CDR2 (germline): SGHTA, FQGNSA. The CDR3 covers 14 residues. Trimming removed 7 bases from V and 2 bases from J; junction bases left unmatched: 6. The CDR3 DNA sequence: TGTGCCAGCACCCAGGGGGCGGAAAACTATGGCTACACCTTC. Amino acids: CASTQGAENYGYTF.

The V and J genes are TRBV5-6 and TRBJ1-6, with TRBD1 matching over 8 bases. This CDR3 contains 15 residues. Trimming removed 4 bases from V and 5 bases from J; junction bases left unmatched: 5. The germline CDR1 and CDR2 sequences are SGHDT and YYEEEE. Here the CDR3 reads CASSGQGRNNSPLHF. The CDR3 nucleotides read TGTGCCAGCAGCGGACAGGGTCGGAATAATTCACCCCTCCACTTT.

This clone was counted a few times. This rearrangement joins TRBV5-5 to TRBJ2-4; a weak D match, TRBD2 (6 bases). Germline CDR1 and CDR2: SGHKS and YYEKEE (reference sequence). The CDR3 is made up of 14 amino acids. With 4 bases removed from V and 3 bases from J, the gap between germline ends came to 11 bases. The CDR3 sequence is CASSPTEGKNIQYF. Here the CDR3 DNA reads TGTGCCAGCAGCCCGACGGAGGGCAAAAACATTCAGTACTTC.

The chain combines TRBV7-2 with TRBJ2-7; D remains ambiguous. V was shortened by 1 base and J by 2 bases, with 12 bases between the two germline ends. The CDR3 runs to 15 residues. Germline lookup yields CDR1 SGHTA and CDR2 FQGNSA. CDR3 coding DNA: TGTGCCAGCAGCTTAGTAGGGTCGGTGGCCTACGAGCAGTACTTC. This gives the protein CASSLVGSVAYEQYF.

This chain links TRBV5-1 with TRBJ2-6, with D possibly being TRBD2 (6 bases). The CDR3 extends over 18 amino acids. Germline V gene sequence: CDR1 SGHRS, CDR2 YFSETQ. V gave up 0 bases and J gave up 1 base, with 14 bases separating them. CDR3 sequence: CASSLAGEGRSGANVLTF. CDR3 DNA: TGCGCCAGCAGCTTGGCGGGGGAAGGGCGGTCTGGGGCCAACGTCCTGACTTTC.

The rearrangement links TRBV5-6 to TRBJ1-4, with TRBD1 matching over 10 bases. The CDR3 is made up of 13 amino acids. V was pared by 6 bases and J by 7 bases, with 3 bases of the junction left unmatched. Germline CDR1 and CDR2: SGHDT and YYEEEE. CDR3 DNA: TGTGCCAGCAACCGGGACAGGGGTGAAAAACTGTTTTTT. Its protein is CASNRDRGEKLFF.